Following are 30 T cell receptor beta chains from one sample sequenced in a study of human T cells and chemical hapten exposure. TCRdb itself ran the RACE reads through MiXCR, one entry per CDR3 protein. The table lists under 200,000 distinct CDR3 sequences, about 15% of them singletons. Time point noted: patch test 1, 2 weeks after DPC sensitization. As for treatment: therapeutic diphenylcyclopropenone sensitization with weekly scalp DPC. The sample here was whole blood, taken in connection with sensitization to the hapten diphenylcyclopropenone (DPC). These receptors all stem from a woman between 25 and 40 years old with alopecia areata. Some clones in this sample may be carry-over from other donors' samples.

In this sample, this clonotype turned up a few times. This chain connects TRBV12-3 or TRBV12-4 to TRBJ2-7, with 14 nucleotides matching TRBD2. J gave up 6 bases and V 5 bases, and 12 bases lay outside the gene matches. The CDR3 contains 17 residues. The CDR3 sequence is CASSPGLAGVRRSEQYF. As DNA, the CDR3 is TGTGCCAGCAGTCCGGGACTAGCGGGAGTCCGACGTTCCGAGCAGTACTTC.

This sequence joins TRBV7-2 and TRBJ2-5; 12 nucleotides agree with TRBD2. The CDR3 runs 16 residues. Germline loops: CDR1 SGHTA, CDR2 FQGNSA. Trimming cost V 6 bases and J 2 bases; bases outside gene matches: 7. CDR3 in DNA: TGTGCCAGCAGACTGACTAGCGGGGGACTACAAGAGACCCAGTACTTC. It encodes CASRLTSGGLQETQYF.

This clonotype was counted a few times. The genes are TRBV7-2 and TRBJ2-4; perhaps TRBD2 as D (5 bases). Trimming cost V 0 bases and J 7 bases, with 10 bases left between them. The CDR3 runs 14 residues. Germline assignment: CDR1 SGHTA and CDR2 FQGNSA. The DNA for the CDR3 is TGTGCCAGCAGCTTAGCGGGAGAAGGGAACATTCAGTACTTC. It translates to CASSLAGEGNIQYF.

Ten or more counts support this clonotype. The V call is TRBV9, the J call TRBJ2-7; 8 nucleotides align to TRBD2. This CDR3 comprises 14 residues. CDR1 SGDLS and CDR2 YYNGEE come from the germline V gene. V gave up 3 bases and J gave up 2 bases; unmatched junction bases: 4. The CDR3 bases are TGTGCCAGCAGCGCAGGACTAGCTACCTACGAGCAGTACTTC. Its protein is CASSAGLATYEQYF.

This clonotype turned up a few times. The V call is TRBV4-1, the J call TRBJ2-1; no firm D call. Trimming took 1 base from V and 4 from J, leaving 8 bases between them. This CDR3 comprises 14 residues. Looked up from germline, CDR1 is MGHRA and CDR2 is YSYEKL. This chain's CDR3 is CASSQVLRYNEQFF. The CDR3 bases are TGCGCCAGCAGCCAAGTTCTACGGTACAATGAGCAGTTCTTC.

This clonotype was counted only a few times. The chain has TRBV6-2 or TRBV6-3 and TRBJ2-5, with D unclear. The CDR3 covers 13 residues. From germline, CDR1 is MNHEY and CDR2 SVGEGT. The V and J ends lost 5 bases and 5 bases respectively, with 12 bases between them. CDR3 bases: TGTGCCAGCAGTCAACCCGTGCGGGAGACCCAGTACTTC. Its translation is CASSQPVRETQYF.

The chain combines TRBV9 with TRBJ2-5, with 8 positions matching TRBD2. V was clipped by 0 bases and J by 1 base; unmatched bases: 5. The length of the CDR3 is 16 residues. The germline CDR1 and CDR2 sequences are SGDLS and YYNGEE. The CDR3 reads CASSVAAGALQETQYF. In DNA, the CDR3 is TGTGCCAGCAGCGTAGCAGCGGGGGCTCTCCAAGAGACCCAGTACTTC.

There are a few counts of this clonotype. V is TRBV29-1 and J is TRBJ1-1, with D unclear. V was cut by 7 bases and J by 0 bases, with 12 bases left in between. The CDR3 covers 13 residues. Germline lookup yields CDR1 SQVTM and CDR2 ANQGSEA. CDR3 DNA: TGCAGCGCGATTACTCAGATGAACACTGAAGCTTTCTTT. Translated: CSAITQMNTEAFF.

The chain joins TRBV20-1 to TRBJ1-6; a possible D gene is TRBD1 (6 bases). V lost 6 bases and J lost 0, with 12 bases in between. Germline V gene sequence: CDR1 DFQATT, CDR2 SNEGSKA (reference sequence). The CDR3 has 15 residues. The CDR3 reads CSALGHSSYNSPLHF. The CDR3 bases are TGCAGTGCCCTGGGACACAGCTCCTATAATTCACCCCTCCACTTT.

This clonotype has a handful of counts. One junction end does not reproduce the germline sequence, and a read error may be involved. The rearrangement joins TRBV3-1 to TRBJ2-7, with D maybe TRBD2 (5 bases). CDR3 size: 12 residues. CDR1 is LGHDT and CDR2 is YNNKEL in the germline V gene (reference sequence). CDR3 protein: CASSQGTDFTDF. The CDR3 bases are TGTGCCAGCAGCCAAGGTACGGACTTCACGGACTTC.

This clonotype turned up a few times. The chain employs TRBV28 and TRBJ2-3; D is possibly TRBD2 (5 bases). CDR3 length equals 14 residues. Germline V gene sequence: CDR1 MDHEN, CDR2 SYDVKM. Trimming removed 6 bases at V and 2 bases at J, with 12 bases between. CDR3 amino acids: CASSPSGFTDTQYF. CDR3 DNA sequence: TGTGCCAGCAGCCCCTCGGGGTTCACAGATACGCAGTATTTT.

The sample holds a few counts of this clonotype. This chain links TRBV29-1 with TRBJ2-7; no clear D gene. Germline-derived CDR1 and CDR2 are SQVTM and ANQGSEA. V was cut by 4 bases and J by 8 bases, with 12 bases left in between. The CDR3 spans 11 residues. In nucleotides, the CDR3 is TGCAGCGTTGGTGTGCAAAGGAAGCAGTACTTC. It is translated as CSVGVQRKQYF.

The chain is built from TRBV20-1 and TRBJ2-7; D is uncertain. Deletions cut 1 base from V and 2 bases from J, with 15 bases between. Germline V CDR1 and CDR2: DFQATT, SNEGSKA (reference sequence). The CDR3 is made up of 15 amino acids. CDR3 coding DNA: TGCAGTGCTAGAGCCCCTCGAGAAGGCCCCTACGAGCAGTACTTC. It encodes CSARAPREGPYEQYF.

This sequence joins TRBV7-2 and TRBJ2-5; 7 nucleotides agree with TRBD2. The trim removed 1 base at V and 1 base at J, leaving 18 bases unmatched. From germline, CDR1 is SGHTA and CDR2 FQGNSA. There are 20 residues in the CDR3. CDR3 sequence: CASSLVMGGHRTLLQETQYF. The DNA for the CDR3 is TGTGCCAGCAGCTTAGTGATGGGAGGGCACCGTACATTACTCCAAGAGACCCAGTACTTC.

This clonotype has a handful of counts. The chain recombines TRBV3-1 with TRBJ1-4, with D tentatively TRBD1 (6 bases). The CDR3 length is 14 residues. Looked up from germline, CDR1 is LGHDT and CDR2 is YNNKEL (reference sequence). Trimming took off 8 bases at V and 8 bases at J, with 18 bases between the two ends. The CDR3 protein is CASAQWGAEEKLFF. As DNA, the CDR3 is TGTGCCAGCGCTCAATGGGGGGCTGAAGAAAAACTGTTTTTT.

This clonotype has just a few counts. The rearrangement joins TRBV6-6 to TRBJ1-2; 9 nucleotides match TRBD1. The CDR3 spans 15 residues. Losses at the gene ends were 0 bases for V and 2 bases for J; bases not matched to a gene: 1. CDR1 MNHNY and CDR2 SVGAGI come from the germline V gene (reference sequence). The CDR3 is CASSYSGTGNYGYTF. DNA of the CDR3: TGTGCCAGCAGTTACTCGGGGACAGGGAACTATGGCTACACCTTC.

This clonotype was counted ten times or more. The chain employs TRBV4-3 and TRBJ1-1; the D is unclear. This CDR3 is 15 amino acids long. Trimming removed 0 bases from V and 0 bases from J, with 8 bases in between. Germline values: CDR1 LGHNA, CDR2 YSLEER. The CDR3 spells CASSQEAGLNTEAFF. The CDR3 DNA follows: TGCGCCAGCAGCCAAGAGGCCGGATTGAACACTGAAGCTTTCTTT.

This clonotype was seen a few times. The genes are TRBV27 and TRBJ1-5; D call uncertain. Trimming took off 0 bases at V and 7 bases at J, with 10 bases between the two ends. Germline V gene data show CDR1 as MNHEY and CDR2 as SMNVEV (reference sequence). This CDR3 has 14 residues. The CDR3 loop is CASSLSGNEQPQHF. DNA for the CDR3: TGTGCCAGCAGTTTATCGGGGAATGAGCAGCCCCAGCATTTT.

The chain has TRBV29-1 and TRBJ2-3, with TRBD2 identical over 10 bases. The V and J ends lost 7 bases and 5 bases, in that order; junction bases with no gene match: 9. Germline assignment: CDR1 SQVTM and CDR2 ANQGSEA. CDR3 length equals 14 residues. The CDR3 DNA sequence: TGCAGCGCCGCACTAGCGGGAATTGGAGATACGCAGTATTTT. Amino acid sequence: CSAALAGIGDTQYF.

This clonotype was counted only a few times. This rearrangement joins TRBV5-1 to TRBJ2-3, with 16 positions matching TRBD2. Unmatched junction bases numbered 7, after V lost 0 bases and J lost 6 bases. CDR1 is SGHRS and CDR2 is YFSETQ in the germline V gene. CDR3 length: 18 amino acids. The CDR3: CASSLAGTSGRAMDTQYF. The CDR3 coding sequence is TGCGCCAGCAGCTTGGCCGGGACTAGCGGGAGGGCTATGGATACGCAGTATTTT.

This clonotype was counted between two and nine times. The J gene is TRBJ1-5, the V gene TRBV20-1; tentative D call: TRBD1 (6 bases). Germline-derived CDR1 and CDR2 are DFQATT and SNEGSKA (reference sequence). The V end was cut by 3 bases, the J end by 4 bases, with 10 bases between. This CDR3 is built from 13 residues. In DNA form, the CDR3 reads TGCAGTGCTAGTGCTCAGGGGAATCAGCCCCAGCATTTT. Its translation is CSASAQGNQPQHF.

This chain links TRBV28 with TRBJ2-7; D is undetermined. Germline CDR1 MDHEN, CDR2 SYDVKM. CDR3 size: 11 residues. V was shortened by 7 bases and J by 4 bases, with 8 bases between the two germline ends. The CDR3 protein is CASTTSYEQYF. The DNA of the CDR3 is TGTGCCAGCACGACGAGTTACGAGCAGTACTTC. The full variable domain, completed using reference TRBV28 and TRBJ2-7, is DVKVTQSSRYLVKRTGEKVFLECVQDMDHENMFWYRQDPGLGLRLIYFSYDVKMKEKGDIPEGYSVSREKKERFSLILESASTNQTSMYLCASTTSYEQYFGPGTRLTVT.

V is TRBV6-2 or TRBV6-3 and J is TRBJ2-7; D remains unclear. The CDR3 has 12 residues. The germline gives CDR1 MNHEY, CDR2 SVGEGT. The germline V and J ends were trimmed by 3 bases and 7 bases, with 10 bases remaining between them. The CDR3 DNA reads TGTGCCAGCAGTTATAGGGCGCGGGAGCAGTACTTC. It is translated as CASSYRAREQYF.

The CDR3 region has the DNA TGTGCCAGCTCACCCCTTCGTGAGGGCCGCGGGGAGCTGTTTTTT. Translating gives CASSPLREGRGELFF. The chain recombines TRBV18 with TRBJ2-2; TRBD2 is a possible D gene (5 bases). V was cut by 3 bases and J by 7 bases, with 15 bases left in between. This CDR3 has 15 amino acids. Germline-derived CDR1 and CDR2 are KGHSH and LQKENI.

This clonotype has a handful of counts. V usage is TRBV29-1 and J usage is TRBJ2-1; 7 positions match TRBD1. Germline CDR1 reads SQVTM; CDR2 reads ANQGSEA. This CDR3 region has 11 residues. CDR3 in amino acids: CLGTAYNEQFF. CDR3 coding DNA: TGCCTTGGGACAGCCTACAATGAGCAGTTCTTC.

This clonotype was detected ten times or more. This rearrangement joins TRBV6-5 to TRBJ2-7, with TRBD1 matching 10 bases. CDR1 and CDR2 (germline): MNHEY, SVGAGI. This CDR3 has 16 residues. V lost 0 bases, J lost 5 bases, and 7 bases stayed unmatched. CDR3 loop: CASSYSRGQGTHEQYF. The CDR3, as DNA: TGTGCCAGCAGTTACTCGAGGGGACAGGGGACCCACGAGCAGTACTTC.

This clonotype was recorded at least ten times. The chain employs TRBV20-1 and TRBJ2-7; 7 bases align to TRBD2. The ends lost 3 bases at V and 4 bases at J; junction bases unmatched: 9. Germline-derived CDR1 and CDR2 are DFQATT and SNEGSKA (reference sequence). The CDR3 covers 14 residues. The CDR3 DNA follows: TGCAGTGCTAGGAGGGCGGGAGATCGGTACGAGCAGTACTTC. It yields the protein CSARRAGDRYEQYF.

This clonotype was observed at least ten times. The V gene is TRBV20-1, the J gene TRBJ2-2; D is ambiguous. V lost 4 bases and J lost 0, with 6 bases in between. The CDR3 totals 13 residues. Germline V gene lookup returns CDR1 DFQATT and CDR2 SNEGSKA (reference sequence). CDR3 region: CSAKGTNTGELFF. CDR3 nucleotides: TGCAGTGCTAAGGGCACGAACACCGGGGAGCTGTTTTTT.

The V call is TRBV2, the J call TRBJ1-1; D may be TRBD1 (6 bases). V was clipped by 7 bases and J by 4 bases, with 16 bases between them. Germline assignment: CDR1 SNHLY and CDR2 FYNNEI. The CDR3 spans 14 residues. The CDR3 coding sequence is TGTGCCAGCATCGGACAGCTAATATCCACTGAAGCTTTCTTT. Its translation: CASIGQLISTEAFF.

This clonotype showed up just a few times. This chain uses TRBV29-1 with TRBJ1-1, with 11 bases fitting TRBD1. The CDR3 contains 13 residues. Germline V gene data show CDR1 as SQVTM and CDR2 as ANQGSEA. Trimming took 5 bases from V and 8 from J; bases not matched to a gene: 7. The chain's CDR3 is CSVPKGTGGEAFF. CDR3 nucleotide sequence: TGCAGCGTTCCCAAGGGGACAGGGGGGGAAGCTTTCTTT.